These 14 T cell receptor beta chains originate from one sample sequenced in a study of T cells in Graves' hyperthyroidism and ophthalmopathy. Using RNA transcripts as the source, TCR beta CDR3 regions were amplified. When the TCR CDR3 underwent first-round RT-PCR, the HTBI primer set was used. TCRdb analysed the multiplex PCR reads with MiXCR anew, one entry per CDR3 protein. The repertoire consists of 450,000 to 650,000 distinct CDR3 sequences, with roughly 18% occurring once and the leading ten covering roughly 15%. Sequences were obtained from blood. These receptors were collected from a woman aged 18-29 years with Graves' ophthalmopathy.

This clonotype was counted many times. The J gene is TRBJ2-7, the V gene TRBV3-2; the table calls TRBD2, which could not be checked here. TRBV3-2 corresponds to a pseudogene. This CDR3 is 16 amino acids long. The CDR3 here is CASSQEVGGSIYEQYF. CDR3 DNA sequence: TGTGCCAGCAGCCAAGAAGTGGGCGGGAGTATATACGAGCAGTACTTC.

The table lists this clonotype with many counts. The genes are TRBV6-2 or TRBV6-3 and TRBJ1-1; TRBD1 agrees at 7 bases. The CDR3 spans 14 residues. CDR1 MNHEY and CDR2 SVGEGT come from the germline V gene. V was clipped by 5 bases and J by 4 bases; unmatched bases: 7. CDR3 in amino acids: CASSTHRGGTEAFF. The CDR3, as DNA: TGTGCCAGCAGTACGCACAGGGGAGGCACTGAAGCTTTCTTT.

This clonotype has only a few counts. The chain recombines TRBV9 with TRBJ2-2; TRBD2 might be the D (6 bases). Trimming took off 5 bases at V and 2 bases at J, with 13 bases between the two ends. Germline V gives CDR1 SGDLS, CDR2 YYNGEE. This CDR3 has 15 residues. In nucleotides, the CDR3 is TGTGCCAGCAGTACTGGGACTGAAAACACCGGGGAGCTGTTTTTT. Translation: CASSTGTENTGELFF. Looking up the rest from reference TRBV9 and TRBJ2-2 gives the full variable domain: DSGVTQTPKHLITATGQRVTLRCSPRSGDLSVYWYQQSLDQGLQFLIQYYNGEERAKGNILERFSAQQFPDLHSELNLSSLELGDSALYFCASSTGTENTGELFFGEGSRLTVL.

This clonotype was recorded at least ten times. This chain joins TRBV30 and TRBJ1-5; 8 bases map to TRBD1. The CDR3 spans 15 residues. Germline-derived CDR1 and CDR2 are GTSNPN and SVGIG (reference sequence). The junction had 6 bases not matched to a gene; V was cut back by 3 bases and J by 2 bases. CDR3 in amino acids: CAWSPGQGGNQPQHF. The CDR3 DNA is TGTGCCTGGAGCCCAGGACAGGGAGGCAATCAGCCCCAGCATTTT.

V is TRBV5-1 and J is TRBJ2-7; 14 positions agree with TRBD2. In germline, CDR1 is SGHRS, CDR2 YFSETQ. The trim removed 4 bases at V and 4 bases at J, leaving 7 bases unmatched. This CDR3 is built from 16 residues. The CDR3: CASSPGLAGARYEQYF. Here the CDR3 DNA reads TGCGCCAGCAGCCCGGGACTAGCGGGGGCCCGATACGAGCAGTACTTC.

The rearrangement links TRBV3-1 to TRBJ1-6; D is undetermined. Germline V gene sequence: CDR1 LGHDT, CDR2 YNNKEL (reference sequence). The CDR3 covers 12 residues. Deletions cut 5 bases from V and 7 bases from J, with 6 bases between. The CDR3 region has the DNA TGTGCCAGCAGCTGGAGGAATTCACCCCTCCACTTT. It encodes CASSWRNSPLHF.

The genes are TRBV5-4 and TRBJ2-3, with D uncertain. CDR1 is SGHNT and CDR2 is YYREEE in the germline V gene (reference sequence). The CDR3 covers 16 residues. V lost 2 bases, J lost 5 bases, and 18 bases lay in between. The CDR3, as DNA: TGTGCCAGCAGCTTAGACGACCACAGCCGCGAAGATACGCAGTATTTT. It translates to CASSLDDHSREDTQYF.

Only a few counts were recorded for this clonotype. V is TRBV9 and J is TRBJ2-2; D unresolved. The CDR3 runs 15 residues. Germline loops: CDR1 SGDLS, CDR2 YYNGEE. The V end was cut by 0 bases, the J end by 1 base, with 7 bases between. This CDR3 is CASSVVAGNTGELFF. DNA of the CDR3: TGTGCCAGCAGCGTAGTTGCTGGGAACACCGGGGAGCTGTTTTTT.

This clonotype has at least ten counts. V and J are TRBV6-1 and TRBJ1-1; no clear D. Germline CDR1 and CDR2: MNHNS and SASEGT. The ends were cut back, 5 bases at V and 9 bases at J, with 10 bases in the middle. This CDR3 is 11 amino acids long. CDR3 DNA sequence: TGTGCCAGCAGTACGGGTAGTAAAGCTTTCTTT. Amino acids: CASSTGSKAFF.

In its sample, this clonotype was seen many times. CDR3 in DNA: TGTGCCAGCAGTTATGGGGCTCGTACGGGGGTTGGTGGCTACACCTTC. It encodes CASSYGARTGVGGYTF. The genes are TRBV6-1 and TRBJ1-2, with D possibly matching TRBD1 (5 bases). The CDR3 contains 16 residues. The V gene's germline CDR1 is MNHNS and CDR2 SASEGT. V lost 5 bases to trimming and J lost 7 bases, with 23 bases between them.

This chain connects TRBV19 to TRBJ1-2; 7 bases are shared with TRBD1. The junction had 13 bases not matched to a gene; V was cut back by 10 bases and J by 8 bases. The CDR3 contains 13 residues. Germline lookup yields CDR1 LNHDA and CDR2 SQIVND (reference sequence). The chain's CDR3 is CATSLDRIEGYTF. As DNA, the CDR3 is TGTGCCACCTCCCTGGACAGGATAGAAGGCTACACCTTC.

This chain uses TRBV4-1 with TRBJ1-5; a possible D gene is TRBD1 (6 bases). Per germline, CDR1 MGHRA and CDR2 YSYEKL. Trimming shortened V by 2 bases and J by 1 base, and 15 bases separated the two germline ends. The CDR3 spans 17 residues. Here the CDR3 reads CASSQRQETGSNQPQHF. The CDR3 DNA follows: TGCGCCAGCAGCCAAAGGCAGGAAACAGGGAGCAATCAGCCCCAGCATTTT.

This clonotype was found many times. This chain links TRBV7-9 with TRBJ1-2; D is possibly TRBD1 (5 bases). The CDR3 runs 15 residues. From germline, CDR1 is SEHNR and CDR2 FQNEAQ (reference sequence). Trimming shortened V by 0 bases and J by 4 bases, and 12 bases separated the two germline ends. The CDR3 is CASSLAGRETYGYTF. As DNA, the CDR3 is TGTGCCAGCAGCTTAGCGGGCAGGGAAACCTATGGCTACACCTTC.

The sample holds many counts of this clonotype. The J gene is TRBJ2-5, the V gene TRBV7-2, with a weak D call TRBD2 (5 bases). The CDR3 runs to 14 residues. The V end lost 1 base, the J end lost 5 bases, and 11 bases lay between the germline ends. CDR1 SGHTA and CDR2 FQGNSA come from the germline V gene. CDR3 DNA: TGTGCCAGCAGCTTAGGTGTTAGAGGGGAGACCCAGTACTTC. It encodes CASSLGVRGETQYF.